The clone carrying this T cell receptor (beta chain) was seen many times. What it binds is unknown. This sample stems from a study of T-cell memory formation after mild COVID-19. Study-level findings and limits: Certain responding clones were present in pre-infection memory, suggesting participation of cross-reactive memory. Nothing showed for sure that second-wave clones peaking on day 37 were SARS-CoV-2 specific. Among CD4+ contracting clones, most were CM and EM, and CD8+ ones EMRA.

Constant-segment-primed 5'RACE gave TCR alpha and TCR beta cDNA libraries with sample barcodes and UMIs. Via MiXCR, TCRdb re-called the 5' RACE reads, giving one row per CDR3 protein. Here the sample spans about 400,000 distinct CDR3 sequences, about 24% being singletons. Material: PBMCs or a T cell subset sorted from them (not recorded which). This sequence was found in an adult woman who had mild COVID-19 (a few samples of this study predate the infection). Cell type and time point are not known.

The CDR3 region is CASRTSGGMGAQYF. The CDR3 DNA follows: TGTGCCAGCAGGACTAGCGGGGGAATGGGGGCCCAGTACTTC. V and J are TRBV12-3 or TRBV12-4 and TRBJ2-5, with 12 bases lining up with TRBD2. The CDR3 has 14 amino acids. V was clipped by 6 bases and J by 9 bases; unmatched bases: 8.